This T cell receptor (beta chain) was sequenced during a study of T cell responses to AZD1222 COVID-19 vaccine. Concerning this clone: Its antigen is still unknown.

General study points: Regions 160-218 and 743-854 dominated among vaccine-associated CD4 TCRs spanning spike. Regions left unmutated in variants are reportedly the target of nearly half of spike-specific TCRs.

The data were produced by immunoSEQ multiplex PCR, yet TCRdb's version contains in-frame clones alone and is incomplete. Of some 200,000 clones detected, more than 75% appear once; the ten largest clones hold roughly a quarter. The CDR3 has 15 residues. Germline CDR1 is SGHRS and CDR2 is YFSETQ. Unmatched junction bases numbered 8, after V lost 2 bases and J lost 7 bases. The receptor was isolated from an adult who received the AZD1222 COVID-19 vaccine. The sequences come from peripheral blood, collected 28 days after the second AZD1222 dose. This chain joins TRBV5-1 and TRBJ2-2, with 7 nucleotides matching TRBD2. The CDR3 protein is CASSLSGKINGELFF. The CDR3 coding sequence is TGCGCCAGCAGCTTAAGCGGGAAGATCAACGGGGAGCTGTTTTTT.